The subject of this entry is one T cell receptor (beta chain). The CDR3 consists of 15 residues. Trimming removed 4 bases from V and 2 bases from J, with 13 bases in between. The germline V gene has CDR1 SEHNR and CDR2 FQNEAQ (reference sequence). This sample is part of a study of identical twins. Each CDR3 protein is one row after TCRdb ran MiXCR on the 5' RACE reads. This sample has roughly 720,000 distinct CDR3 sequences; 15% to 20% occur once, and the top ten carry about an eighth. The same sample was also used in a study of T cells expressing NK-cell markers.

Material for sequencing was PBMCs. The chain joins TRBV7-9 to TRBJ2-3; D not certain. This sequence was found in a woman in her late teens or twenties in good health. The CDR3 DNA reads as TGTGCCAGCAGCTCTATGAAGGGTCTCACAGATACGCAGTATTTT. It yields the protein CASSSMKGLTDTQYF.